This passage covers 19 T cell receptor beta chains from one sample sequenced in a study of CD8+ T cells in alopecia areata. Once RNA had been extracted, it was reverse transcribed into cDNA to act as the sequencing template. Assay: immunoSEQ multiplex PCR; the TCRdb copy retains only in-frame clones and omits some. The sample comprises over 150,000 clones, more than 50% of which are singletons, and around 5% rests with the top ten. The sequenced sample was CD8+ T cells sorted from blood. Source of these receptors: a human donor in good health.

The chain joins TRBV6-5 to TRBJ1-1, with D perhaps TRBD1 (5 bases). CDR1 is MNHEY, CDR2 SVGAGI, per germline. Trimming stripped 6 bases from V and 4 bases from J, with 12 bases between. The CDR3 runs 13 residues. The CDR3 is CASRDDSGTEAFF. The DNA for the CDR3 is TGTGCCAGCAGAGATGACAGTGGCACTGAAGCTTTCTTT.

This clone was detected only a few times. The CDR3 loop reads CASSVRSGPGRAFF. CDR3 nucleotides: TGTGCCAGCAGTGTAAGGTCAGGGCCCGGGCGGGCTTTCTTT. V is TRBV25-1 and J is TRBJ1-1, with a weak D call TRBD1 (5 bases). Germline V gene data show CDR1 as MGHDK and CDR2 as SYGVNS. CDR3 size: 14 residues. V lost 4 bases and J 11 bases, leaving 20 bases between the germline ends.

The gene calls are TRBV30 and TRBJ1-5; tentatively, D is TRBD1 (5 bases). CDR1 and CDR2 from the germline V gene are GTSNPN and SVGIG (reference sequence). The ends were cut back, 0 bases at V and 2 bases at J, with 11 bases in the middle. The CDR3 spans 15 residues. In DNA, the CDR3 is TGTGCCTGGAGTGTACGAGGGGAGGGCAATCAGCCCCAGCATTTT. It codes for CAWSVRGEGNQPQHF.

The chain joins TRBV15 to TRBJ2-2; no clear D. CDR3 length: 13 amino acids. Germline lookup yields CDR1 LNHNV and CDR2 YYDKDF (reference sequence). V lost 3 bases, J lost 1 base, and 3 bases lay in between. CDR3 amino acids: CATSRENTGELFF. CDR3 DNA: TGTGCCACCAGCAGGGAGAACACCGGGGAGCTGTTTTTT.

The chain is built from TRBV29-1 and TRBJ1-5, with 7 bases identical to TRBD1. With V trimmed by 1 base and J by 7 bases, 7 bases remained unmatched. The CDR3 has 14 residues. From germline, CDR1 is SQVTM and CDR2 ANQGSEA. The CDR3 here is CSVEGGQGGQPQHF. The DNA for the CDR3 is TGCAGCGTTGAAGGGGGGCAGGGGGGCCAGCCCCAGCATTTT.

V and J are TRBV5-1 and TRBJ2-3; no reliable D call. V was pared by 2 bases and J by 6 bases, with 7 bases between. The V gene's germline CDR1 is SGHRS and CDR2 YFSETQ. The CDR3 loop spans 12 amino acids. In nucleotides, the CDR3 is TGCGCCAGCAGCTTAATACGGGATACGCAGTATTTT. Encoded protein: CASSLIRDTQYF.

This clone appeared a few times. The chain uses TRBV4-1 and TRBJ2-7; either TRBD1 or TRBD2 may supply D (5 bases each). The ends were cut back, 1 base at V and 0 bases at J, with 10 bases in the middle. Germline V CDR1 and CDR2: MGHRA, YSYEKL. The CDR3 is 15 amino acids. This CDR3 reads CASSQARDPSYEQYF. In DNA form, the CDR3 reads TGCGCCAGCAGCCAAGCAAGGGACCCCTCCTACGAGCAGTACTTC.

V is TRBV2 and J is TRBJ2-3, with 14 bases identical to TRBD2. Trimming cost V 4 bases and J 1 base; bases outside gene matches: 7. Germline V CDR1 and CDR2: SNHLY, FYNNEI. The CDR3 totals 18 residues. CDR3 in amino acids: CASSGGLAGGRRTDTQYF. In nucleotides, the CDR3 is TGTGCCAGCAGTGGCGGACTAGCGGGGGGCCGCCGCACAGATACGCAGTATTTT.

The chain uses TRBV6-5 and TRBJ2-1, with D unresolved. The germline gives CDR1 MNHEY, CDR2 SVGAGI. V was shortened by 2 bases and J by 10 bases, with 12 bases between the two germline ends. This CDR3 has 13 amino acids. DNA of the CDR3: TGTGCCAGCAGTTACATTAGGGCCGGGGAGCAGTTCTTC. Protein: CASSYIRAGEQFF.

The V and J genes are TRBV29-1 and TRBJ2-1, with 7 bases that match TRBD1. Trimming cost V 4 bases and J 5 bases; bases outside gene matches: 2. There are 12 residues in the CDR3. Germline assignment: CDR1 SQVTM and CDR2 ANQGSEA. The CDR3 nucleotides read TGCAGCGTTGGTACAGGGGACAATGAGCAGTTCTTC. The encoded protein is CSVGTGDNEQFF.

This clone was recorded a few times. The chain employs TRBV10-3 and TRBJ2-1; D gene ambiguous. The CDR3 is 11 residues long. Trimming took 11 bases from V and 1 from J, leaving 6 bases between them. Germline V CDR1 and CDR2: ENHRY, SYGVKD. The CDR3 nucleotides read TGTGCCTTAGAATCCTACAATGAGCAGTTCTTC. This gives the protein CALESYNEQFF.

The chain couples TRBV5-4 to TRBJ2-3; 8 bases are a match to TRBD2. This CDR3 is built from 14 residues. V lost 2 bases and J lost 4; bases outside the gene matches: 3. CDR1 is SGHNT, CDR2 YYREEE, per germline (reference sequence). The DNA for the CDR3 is TGTGCCAGCAGCTTTCGGGGGGGCGCAGATACGCAGTATTTT. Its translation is CASSFRGGADTQYF.

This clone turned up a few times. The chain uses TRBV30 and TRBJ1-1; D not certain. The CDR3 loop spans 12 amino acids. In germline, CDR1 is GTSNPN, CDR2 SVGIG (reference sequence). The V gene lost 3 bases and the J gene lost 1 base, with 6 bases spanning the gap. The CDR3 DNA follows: TGTGCCTGGAGCCTTGAGAACACTGAAGCTTTCTTT. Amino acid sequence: CAWSLENTEAFF.

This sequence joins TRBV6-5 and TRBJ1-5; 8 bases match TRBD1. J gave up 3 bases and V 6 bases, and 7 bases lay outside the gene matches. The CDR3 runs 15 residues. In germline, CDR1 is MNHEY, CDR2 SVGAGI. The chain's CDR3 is CASSSDRGLNQPQHF. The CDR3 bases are TGTGCCAGCAGCTCCGACAGGGGCCTCAATCAGCCCCAGCATTTT.

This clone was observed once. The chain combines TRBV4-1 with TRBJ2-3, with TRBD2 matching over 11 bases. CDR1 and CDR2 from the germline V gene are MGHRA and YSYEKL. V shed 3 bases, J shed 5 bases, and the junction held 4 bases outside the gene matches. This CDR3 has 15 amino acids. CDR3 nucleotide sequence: TGCGCCAGCAGCCATTTAGCGGGGGGGCAAGATACGCAGTATTTT. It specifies CASSHLAGGQDTQYF.

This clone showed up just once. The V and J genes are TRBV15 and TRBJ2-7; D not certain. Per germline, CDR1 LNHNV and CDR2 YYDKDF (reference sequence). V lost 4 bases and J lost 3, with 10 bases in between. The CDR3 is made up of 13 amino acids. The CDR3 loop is CATSNDLGYEQYF. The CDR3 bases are TGTGCCACCAGCAACGATCTTGGCTACGAGCAGTACTTC.

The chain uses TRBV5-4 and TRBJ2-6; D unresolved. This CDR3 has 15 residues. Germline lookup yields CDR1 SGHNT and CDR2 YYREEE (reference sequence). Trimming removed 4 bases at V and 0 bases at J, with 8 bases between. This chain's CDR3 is CASSNSFSGANVLTF. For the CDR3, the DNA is TGTGCCAGCAGCAATAGTTTCTCTGGGGCCAACGTCCTGACTTTC.

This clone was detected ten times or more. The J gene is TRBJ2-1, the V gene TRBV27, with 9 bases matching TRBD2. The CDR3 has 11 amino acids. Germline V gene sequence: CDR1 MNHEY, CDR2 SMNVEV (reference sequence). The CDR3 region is CVAGGVNEQFF. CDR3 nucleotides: TGTGTCGCGGGGGGGGTCAATGAGCAGTTCTTC.

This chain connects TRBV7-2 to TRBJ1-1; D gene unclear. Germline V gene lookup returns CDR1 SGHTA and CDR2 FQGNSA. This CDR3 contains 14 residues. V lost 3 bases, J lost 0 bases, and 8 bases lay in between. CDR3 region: CASSFRTLNTEAFF. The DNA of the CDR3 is TGTGCCAGCAGCTTTAGGACCCTGAACACTGAAGCTTTCTTT.